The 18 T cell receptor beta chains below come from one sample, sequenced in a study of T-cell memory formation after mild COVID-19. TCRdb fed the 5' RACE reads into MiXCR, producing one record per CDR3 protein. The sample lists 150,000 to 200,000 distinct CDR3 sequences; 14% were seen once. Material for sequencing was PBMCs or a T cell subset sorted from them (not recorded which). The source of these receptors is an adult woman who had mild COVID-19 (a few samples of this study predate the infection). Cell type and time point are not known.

The CDR3 DNA reads as TGTGCCAGCAGCGGAACTGGGACAGGGGCTGGGGAGACCCAGTACTTC. Protein: CASSGTGTGAGETQYF. This chain joins TRBV12-3 or TRBV12-4 and TRBJ2-5; TRBD1 agrees at 10 bases. There are 16 residues in the CDR3. The trim removed 6 bases at V and 5 bases at J, leaving 12 bases unmatched.

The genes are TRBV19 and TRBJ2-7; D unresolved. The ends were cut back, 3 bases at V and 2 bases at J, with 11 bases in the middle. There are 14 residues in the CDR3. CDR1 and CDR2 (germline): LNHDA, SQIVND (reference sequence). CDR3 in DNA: TGTGCCAGTAGTATCCAGGACCGAGCCTACGAGCAGTACTTC. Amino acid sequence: CASSIQDRAYEQYF.

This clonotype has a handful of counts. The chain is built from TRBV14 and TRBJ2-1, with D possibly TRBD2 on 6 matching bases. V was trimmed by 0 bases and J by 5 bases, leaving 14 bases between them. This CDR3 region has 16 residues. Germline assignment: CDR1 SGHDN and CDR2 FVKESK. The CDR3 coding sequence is TGTGCCAGCAGCCAAGATCGGCTAGCGCAAAACAATGAGCAGTTCTTC. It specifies CASSQDRLAQNNEQFF.

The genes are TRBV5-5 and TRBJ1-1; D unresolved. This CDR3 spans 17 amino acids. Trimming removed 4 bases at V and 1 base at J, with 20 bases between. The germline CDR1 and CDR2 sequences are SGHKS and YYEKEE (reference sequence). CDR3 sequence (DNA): TGTGCCAGCAGCGGTGGCGTTTTTGGGGTAAGGAACACTGAAGCTTTCTTT. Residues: CASSGGVFGVRNTEAFF. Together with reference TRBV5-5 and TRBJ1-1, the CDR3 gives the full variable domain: DAGVTQSPTHLIKTRGQQVTLRCSPISGHKSVSWYQQVLGQGPQFIFQYYEKEERGRGNFPDRFSARQFPNYSSELNVNALLLGDSALYLCASSGGVFGVRNTEAFFGQGTRLTVV.

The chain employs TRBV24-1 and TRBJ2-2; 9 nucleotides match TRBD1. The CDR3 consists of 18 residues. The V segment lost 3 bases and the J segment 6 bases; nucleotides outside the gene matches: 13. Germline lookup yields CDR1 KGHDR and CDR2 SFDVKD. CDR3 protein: CATSDPGTGIVWAGELFF. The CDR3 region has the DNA TGTGCCACCAGTGATCCCGGGACAGGGATTGTTTGGGCCGGGGAGCTGTTTTTT.

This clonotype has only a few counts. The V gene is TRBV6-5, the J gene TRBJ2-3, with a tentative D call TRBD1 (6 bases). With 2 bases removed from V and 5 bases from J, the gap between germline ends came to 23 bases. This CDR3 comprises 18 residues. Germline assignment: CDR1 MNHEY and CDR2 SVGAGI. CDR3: CASSYVSGDTRWEDTQYF. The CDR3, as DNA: TGTGCCAGCAGTTACGTCTCCGGGGACACCCGATGGGAAGATACGCAGTATTTT.

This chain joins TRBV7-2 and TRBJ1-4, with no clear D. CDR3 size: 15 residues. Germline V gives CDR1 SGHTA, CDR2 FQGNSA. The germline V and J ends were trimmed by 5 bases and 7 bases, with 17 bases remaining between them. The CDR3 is CASSPRVEGGEKLFF. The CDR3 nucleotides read TGTGCCAGCAGCCCGAGGGTGGAGGGAGGTGAAAAACTGTTTTTT. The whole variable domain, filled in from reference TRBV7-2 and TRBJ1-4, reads GAGVSQSPSNKVTEKGKDVELRCDPISGHTALYWYRQSLGQGLEFLIYFQGNSAPDKSGLPSDRFSAERTGGSVSTLTIQRTQQEDSAVYLCASSPRVEGGEKLFFGSGTQLSVL.

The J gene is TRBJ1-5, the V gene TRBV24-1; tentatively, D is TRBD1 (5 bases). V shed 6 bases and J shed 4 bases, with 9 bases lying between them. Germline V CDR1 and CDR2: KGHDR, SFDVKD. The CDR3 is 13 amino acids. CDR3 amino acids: CATSFGGNQPQHF. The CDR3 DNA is TGTGCCACCAGTTTCGGGGGTAATCAGCCCCAGCATTTT.

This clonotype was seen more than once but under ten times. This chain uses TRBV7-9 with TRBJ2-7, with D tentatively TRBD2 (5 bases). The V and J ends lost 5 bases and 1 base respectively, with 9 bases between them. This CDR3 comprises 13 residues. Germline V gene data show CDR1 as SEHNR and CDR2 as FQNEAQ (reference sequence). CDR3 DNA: TGTGCCAGCAGCCCACCGGGGTCCTACGAGCAGTACTTC. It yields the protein CASSPPGSYEQYF.

This CDR3 is CSVSGQVVTEAFF. As DNA, the CDR3 is TGCAGCGTGTCGGGACAGGTGGTCACTGAAGCTTTCTTT. V gene TRBV29-1 combines with J gene TRBJ1-1, with 8 nucleotides matching TRBD1. Trimming took 6 bases from V and 4 from J; bases not matched to a gene: 7. Germline CDR1 reads SQVTM; CDR2 reads ANQGSEA. The length of the CDR3 is 13 residues. The full variable domain, completed using reference TRBV29-1 and TRBJ1-1, is SAVISQKPSRDICQRGTSLTIQCQVDSQVTMMFWYRQQPGQSLTLIATANQGSEATYESGFVIDKFPISRPNLTFSTLTVSNMSPEDSSIYLCSVSGQVVTEAFFGQGTRLTVV.

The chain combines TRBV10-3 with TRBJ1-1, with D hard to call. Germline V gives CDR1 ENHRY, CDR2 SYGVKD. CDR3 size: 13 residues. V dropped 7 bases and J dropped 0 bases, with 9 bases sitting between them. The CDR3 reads CAINSRMNTEAFF. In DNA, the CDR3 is TGTGCCATCAATAGTCGAATGAACACTGAAGCTTTCTTT.

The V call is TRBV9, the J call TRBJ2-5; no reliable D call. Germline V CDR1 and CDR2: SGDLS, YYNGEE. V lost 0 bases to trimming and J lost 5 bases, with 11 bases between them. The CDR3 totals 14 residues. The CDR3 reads CASSVGTATETQYF. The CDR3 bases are TGTGCCAGCAGCGTAGGTACGGCGACGGAGACCCAGTACTTC.

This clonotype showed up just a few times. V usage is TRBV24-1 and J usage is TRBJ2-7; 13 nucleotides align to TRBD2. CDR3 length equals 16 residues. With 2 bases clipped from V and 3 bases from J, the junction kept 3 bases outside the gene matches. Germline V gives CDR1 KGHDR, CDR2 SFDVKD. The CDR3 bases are TGTGCCACCAGTGATTCTAGGACTAGCGGGAGCTACGAGCAGTACTTC. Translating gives CATSDSRTSGSYEQYF.

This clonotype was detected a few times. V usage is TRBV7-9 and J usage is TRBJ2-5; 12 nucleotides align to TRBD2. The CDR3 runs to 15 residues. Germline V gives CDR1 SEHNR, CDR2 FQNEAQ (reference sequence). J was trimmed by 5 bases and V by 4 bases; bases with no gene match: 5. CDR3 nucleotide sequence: TGTGCCAGCAGCTCTAGCGGGGGGGCGGAGGAGACCCAGTACTTC. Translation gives CASSSSGGAEETQYF.

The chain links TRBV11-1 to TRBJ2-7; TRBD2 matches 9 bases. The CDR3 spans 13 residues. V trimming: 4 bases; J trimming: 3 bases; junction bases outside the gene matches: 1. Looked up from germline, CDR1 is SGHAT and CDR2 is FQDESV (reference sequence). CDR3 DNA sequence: TGTGCCAGCAGCTCGACTAGCGGCTACGAGCAGTACTTC. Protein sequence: CASSSTSGYEQYF.

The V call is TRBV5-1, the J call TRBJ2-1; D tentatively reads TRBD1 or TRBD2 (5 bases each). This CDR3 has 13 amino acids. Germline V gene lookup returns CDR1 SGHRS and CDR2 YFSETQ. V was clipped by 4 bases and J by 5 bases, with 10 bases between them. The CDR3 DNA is TGCGCCAGCAGCCCGGGGACGGACAATGAGCAGTTCTTC. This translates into CASSPGTDNEQFF. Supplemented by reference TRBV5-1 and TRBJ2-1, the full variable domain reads KAGVTQTPRYLIKTRGQQVTLSCSPISGHRSVSWYQQTPGQGLQFLFEYFSETQRNKGNFPGRFSGRQFSNSRSEMNVSTLELGDSALYLCASSPGTDNEQFFGPGTRLTVL.

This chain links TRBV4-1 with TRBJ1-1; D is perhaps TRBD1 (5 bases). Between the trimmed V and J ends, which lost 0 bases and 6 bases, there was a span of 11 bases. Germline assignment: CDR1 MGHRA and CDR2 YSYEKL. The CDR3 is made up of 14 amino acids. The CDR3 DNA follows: TGCGCCAGCAGCCAAGATCGGGGCTGGCCTGAAGCTTTCTTT. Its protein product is CASSQDRGWPEAFF.

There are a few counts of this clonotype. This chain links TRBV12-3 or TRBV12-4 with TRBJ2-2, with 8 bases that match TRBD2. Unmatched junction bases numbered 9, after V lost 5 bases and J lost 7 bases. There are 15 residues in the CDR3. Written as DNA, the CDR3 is TGTGCCAGCAGTAAACTAGCGGAGGCGGGCGGGGAGCTGTTTTTT. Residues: CASSKLAEAGGELFF.